One sample yielded the 10 T cell receptor beta chains listed below, sequenced in a study of blood T cell repertoires in COVID-19. Only in-frame clones appear in the TCRdb table, and some are missing; sequencing was by immunoSEQ multiplex PCR. Here the sample spans about 330,000 clones, approximately 90% being singletons. Sequencing input: peripheral blood. Every receptor here comes from a woman in her forties or fifties with active or convalescent COVID-19.

J is TRBJ2-3 and V is TRBV28, with a possible D match to TRBD2 (5 bases). V was pared by 5 bases and J by 0 bases, with 12 bases between. CDR1 and CDR2 (germline): MDHEN, SYDVKM. CDR3 size: 15 residues. The CDR3 nucleotides are TGTGCCAGCAGTCGGACTTTCCCTAGCACAGATACGCAGTATTTT. Amino acid sequence: CASSRTFPSTDTQYF.

The chain links TRBV4-3 to TRBJ1-3; D gene unclear. Germline V gives CDR1 LGHNA, CDR2 YSLEER. V was trimmed by 3 bases and J by 0 bases, leaving 15 bases between them. The CDR3 contains 17 residues. The chain's CDR3 is CASSQGGYSASGNTIYF. In nucleotides, the CDR3 is TGCGCCAGCAGCCAGGGAGGTTATTCCGCCTCTGGAAACACCATATATTTT.

This chain links TRBV28 with TRBJ1-5; weak D call: TRBD1 (5 bases). The CDR3 runs to 17 residues. Germline values: CDR1 MDHEN, CDR2 SYDVKM. V was cut by 0 bases and J by 1 base, with 13 bases left in between. The CDR3 bases are TGTGCCAGCAGTTTATGGGGGGGGGATAAGAGCAATCAGCCCCAGCATTTT. Translating gives CASSLWGGDKSNQPQHF. Looking up the rest from reference TRBV28 and TRBJ1-5 gives the full variable domain: DVKVTQSSRYLVKRTGEKVFLECVQDMDHENMFWYRQDPGLGLRLIYFSYDVKMKEKGDIPEGYSVSREKKERFSLILESASTNQTSMYLCASSLWGGDKSNQPQHFGDGTRLSIL.

This clone was recorded once. V gene TRBV3-1 (or the pseudogene TRBV3-2) combines with J gene TRBJ1-6; 11 nucleotides agree with TRBD1. Trimming cost V 2 bases and J 8 bases; bases outside gene matches: 8. The CDR3 length is 17 residues. The germline V gene encodes CDR1 LGHDT and CDR2 YNNKEL (reference sequence). The CDR3 reads CASSQRDSDRGHSPLHF. CDR3 nucleotides: TGTGCCAGCAGCCAAAGGGACTCGGACAGGGGGCATTCACCCCTCCACTTT.

The chain is built from TRBV6-5 and TRBJ2-7, with 7 bases aligning to TRBD2. This CDR3 has 15 amino acids. Trimming at V came to 6 bases and at J to 0 bases, leaving 8 bases not matched to a gene. Germline values: CDR1 MNHEY, CDR2 SVGAGI. CDR3 nucleotide sequence: TGTGCCAGCAGATCATTAGCGGGCGCCTCCTACGAGCAGTACTTC. Its protein is CASRSLAGASYEQYF.

The chain is built from TRBV7-3 and TRBJ1-1; D is ambiguous. There are 15 residues in the CDR3. CDR1 is SGHTA and CDR2 is FQGTGA in the germline V gene. V lost 4 bases and J lost 0, with 12 bases in between. This CDR3 is CASSSDGKMNTEAFF. CDR3 in DNA: TGTGCCAGCAGCTCCGACGGGAAAATGAACACTGAAGCTTTCTTT.

This clone was seen once. The rearrangement uses TRBV10-1 and TRBJ2-2, with 12 bases identical to TRBD1. Germline CDR1 reads WNHNN; CDR2 reads SYGVQD (reference sequence). There are 15 residues in the CDR3. The J segment lost 8 bases and the V segment lost 7 bases, leaving 8 bases of the junction unmatched. The CDR3 bases are TGCGCCAGCAATTTCCGGGACAGGGGGCTAGGGGAGCTGTTTTTT. The encoded protein is CASNFRDRGLGELFF.

Written as DNA, the CDR3 is TGTGCCAGTAGCCGAGCGGGTAGCTCCTACGAGCAGTACTTC. This translates into CASSRAGSSYEQYF. The chain employs TRBV19 and TRBJ2-7; D is possibly TRBD2 (6 bases). Germline CDR1 reads LNHDA; CDR2 reads SQIVND (reference sequence). The CDR3 is made up of 14 amino acids. Trimming left V 6 bases short and J 0 bases short, with 12 bases between.

The genes are TRBV25-1 and TRBJ1-2, with 9 bases identical to TRBD1. The CDR3 has 16 residues. Germline CDR1 and CDR2: MGHDK and SYGVNS. V dropped 1 base and J dropped 6; count of bases not matched to a gene: 9. CDR3 in DNA: TGTGCCAGCAGTGAATTGACAGGGGGGAGACAAGATGGCTACACCTTC. It translates to CASSELTGGRQDGYTF.

CDR3 DNA: TGTGCCAGTAGTCTACAGGCCAGCTCCTACAATGAGCAGTTCTTC. It specifies CASSLQASSYNEQFF. The V and J genes are TRBV19 and TRBJ2-1; tentatively, D is TRBD1 (5 bases). Germline V gene data show CDR1 as LNHDA and CDR2 as SQIVND (reference sequence). The CDR3 is 15 amino acids. Trimming cost V 5 bases and J 0 bases, with 11 bases left between them. Looking up the rest from reference TRBV19 and TRBJ2-1 gives the full variable domain: DGGITQSPKYLFRKEGQNVTLSCEQNLNHDAMYWYRQDPGQGLRLIYYSQIVNDFQKGDIAEGYSVSREKKESFPLTVTSAQKNPTAFYLCASSLQASSYNEQFFGPGTRLTVL.